The 15 T cell receptor beta chains below all came from one sample that was sequenced in a study of Ad26.COV2.S vaccination and SARS-CoV-2 variants. Generated by immunoSEQ multiplex PCR, the TCRdb table keeps only in-frame clones and is missing some. The sample has around 270,000 clones; around nine tenths are singletons. Treatment denoted: about 20 received Ad26.COV2.S at low or high dose, single or two shots; several received placebo; per-sample allocation not given. Following the first vaccine or placebo injection, samples were taken on day 63. The specimen comprised peripheral blood, sampled in a trial of Ad26.COV2.S vaccine versus placebo. The receptors originated from a person between 18 and 65 years old who received the Ad26.COV2.S COVID-19 vaccine or a placebo.

The chain joins TRBV6-5 to TRBJ1-5, with D perhaps matching TRBD1 (5 bases). This CDR3 has 15 amino acids. Germline V gene data show CDR1 as MNHEY and CDR2 as SVGAGI. Trimming stripped 4 bases from V and 4 bases from J, with 14 bases between. The DNA for the CDR3 is TGTGCCAGCAGTTCCTTAGGGGTTTCTAATCAGCCCCAGCATTTT. Amino acids: CASSSLGVSNQPQHF.

The rearrangement joins TRBV27 to TRBJ1-1, with D tentatively TRBD1 (5 bases). V was pared by 6 bases and J by 0 bases, with 11 bases between. Germline loops: CDR1 MNHEY, CDR2 SMNVEV (reference sequence). This CDR3 spans 14 amino acids. The CDR3: CASRTAGMNTEAFF. In nucleotides, the CDR3 is TGTGCCAGCAGAACGGCAGGGATGAACACTGAAGCTTTCTTT.

The chain joins TRBV7-3 to TRBJ1-1; TRBD1 matches 7 bases. The germline V gene encodes CDR1 SGHTA and CDR2 FQGTGA. The CDR3 has 15 residues. The J segment lost 5 bases and the V segment lost 4 bases, leaving 10 bases of the junction unmatched. The CDR3, as DNA: TGTGCCAGCAGCTCCCGCCACAGGGGACATACTGAAGCTTTCTTT. This encodes CASSSRHRGHTEAFF.

The CDR3: CASSVEGQGTTAFF. The CDR3 bases are TGTGCCAGCAGCGTAGAGGGGCAAGGGACAACGGCTTTCTTT. The chain uses TRBV9 and TRBJ1-1; D possibly corresponds to TRBD1 (6 bases). CDR1 is SGDLS, CDR2 YYNGEE, per germline. This CDR3 is built from 14 residues. Trimming stripped 0 bases from V and 11 bases from J, with 17 bases between.

Concerning this clone: Within the sample, other DNA sequences also encode this same CDR3. V and J are TRBV12-3 or TRBV12-4 and TRBJ1-2; possible D gene TRBD1, 5 bases. There are 13 residues in the CDR3. V lost 1 base, J lost 2 bases, and 5 bases lay in between. For the CDR3, the DNA is TGTGCCAGCAGTTTAGGACAGAACTATGGCTACACCTTC. Encoded protein: CASSLGQNYGYTF.

The chain has TRBV7-2 and TRBJ2-7; 8 bases are a match to TRBD1. V was pared by 5 bases and J by 5 bases, with 5 bases of the junction left unmatched. The CDR3 runs to 13 residues. Germline values: CDR1 SGHTA, CDR2 FQGNSA. This CDR3 is CASSPGQGNEQYV. CDR3 in DNA: TGTGCCAGCAGCCCAGGACAGGGAAACGAGCAGTACGTC.

This sequence joins TRBV10-3 and TRBJ1-5; D is unresolved. The CDR3 length is 15 residues. V was shortened by 3 bases and J by 1 base, with 10 bases between the two germline ends. CDR1 and CDR2 (germline): ENHRY, SYGVKD. The CDR3 region has the DNA TGTGCCATCAGTGATCGGGGAGGGAGCAATCAGCCCCAGCATTTT. Protein sequence: CAISDRGGSNQPQHF.

V gene TRBV19 combines with J gene TRBJ1-1, with 7 bases identical to TRBD1. The CDR3 length is 14 residues. With 4 bases clipped from V and 0 bases from J, the junction kept 2 bases outside the gene matches. Per germline, CDR1 LNHDA and CDR2 SQIVND (reference sequence). CDR3 sequence: CASSRGQLNTEAFF. The CDR3 DNA sequence: TGTGCCAGTAGTAGGGGACAGCTGAACACTGAAGCTTTCTTT.

The chain joins TRBV6-5 to TRBJ1-1; unclear D gene. CDR3 size: 13 residues. V lost 2 bases and J lost 1, with 5 bases in between. The germline V gene has CDR1 MNHEY and CDR2 SVGAGI. CDR3 region: CASSYPGNTEAFF. Written as DNA, the CDR3 is TGTGCCAGCAGTTACCCTGGGAACACTGAAGCTTTCTTT.

J is TRBJ2-3 and V is TRBV13; 7 bases align to TRBD2. V lost 0 bases, J lost 5 bases, and 11 bases stayed unmatched. This CDR3 spans 17 amino acids. Germline assignment: CDR1 PRHDT and CDR2 FYEKMQ (reference sequence). CDR3 protein: CASSLGQPGVAGDTQYF. DNA for the CDR3: TGTGCCAGCAGCTTAGGGCAGCCGGGGGTAGCGGGAGATACGCAGTATTTT.

V and J are TRBV7-8 and TRBJ1-2; D possibly corresponds to TRBD1 (6 bases). Trimming removed 1 base from V and 4 bases from J, with 19 bases in between. Germline-derived CDR1 and CDR2 are SGHVS and FQNEAQ. This CDR3 has 17 amino acids. The CDR3 bases are TGTGCCAGCAGCTTAGGTGGGCGGGGGGCGAGTGGCTATGGCTACACCTTC. Its translation: CASSLGGRGASGYGYTF.

J is TRBJ2-7 and V is TRBV7-3; maybe TRBD1 (5 bases). The CDR3 spans 14 residues. The germline V gene encodes CDR1 SGHTA and CDR2 FQGTGA. Trimming pared 4 bases from V and 0 bases from J, leaving 10 bases between. The CDR3 bases are TGTGCCAGCAGCTCCCCAGGGTGCTCCTACGAGCAGTACGTC. Protein product: CASSSPGCSYEQYV.

This rearrangement joins TRBV10-3 to TRBJ2-1, with 13 bases lining up with TRBD2. The V segment lost 8 bases and the J segment 8 bases; nucleotides outside the gene matches: 3. The CDR3 contains 13 residues. The germline V gene encodes CDR1 ENHRY and CDR2 SYGVKD. CDR3 in amino acids: CAIGTSGADEQFF. CDR3 nucleotides: TGTGCCATCGGGACTAGCGGGGCCGATGAGCAGTTCTTC.

The chain couples TRBV9 to TRBJ1-3, with TRBD1 matching over 8 bases. V was clipped by 0 bases and J by 2 bases; unmatched bases: 4. Germline V gives CDR1 SGDLS, CDR2 YYNGEE. The CDR3 sequence is 16 residues long. Written as DNA, the CDR3 is TGTGCCAGCAGCGTAGCTGAACAGGGGGCTGGAAACACCATATATTTT. This translates into CASSVAEQGAGNTIYF.

The chain recombines TRBV3-1 (or the pseudogene TRBV3-2) with TRBJ2-1, with D possibly TRBD1 on 5 matching bases. V gave up 2 bases and J gave up 6 bases, with 17 bases separating them. CDR3 length equals 16 residues. Germline V gene sequence: CDR1 LGHDT, CDR2 YNNKEL (reference sequence). CDR3 sequence reads: CASSQKPAQGRNEQFF. DNA of the CDR3: TGTGCCAGCAGCCAAAAACCGGCCCAGGGTCGCAATGAGCAGTTCTTC.